Sequencing of this T cell receptor (beta chain) was carried out in a study of early T cells in non-severe SARS-CoV-2 infection. Study at large: The study sequenced bulk RNA from unsorted whole blood, with chains unpaired. Overall study results and limits: Anti-spike CD8 responses were favored by VDJdb matching, which missed private and CD4 specificities.

This clonotype was found a few times. What it recognizes is unknown. Unique molecular identifiers were attached to individual cDNA molecules. A single record per CDR3 protein comes from TCRdb applying MiXCR to the 5' RACE reads. The sample includes about 64,000 distinct CDR3 sequences, 11% of them seen just once. The sequence derives from an adult who was a healthcare worker with PCR-confirmed SARS-CoV-2 infection or an uninfected control (not recorded which). The material was whole blood, obtained at baseline.

The CDR3 sequence is CASSLPGPQVPGANVLTF. For the CDR3, the DNA is TGTGCCAGCAGCCTCCCGGGCCCCCAGGTCCCTGGGGCCAACGTCCTGACTTTC. The chain recombines TRBV9 with TRBJ2-6; unclear D gene. Per germline, CDR1 SGDLS and CDR2 YYNGEE. The length of the CDR3 is 18 residues. Trimming took off 4 bases at V and 2 bases at J, with 19 bases between the two ends.